Shown below are 25 T cell receptor beta chains from a single sample sequenced in a study of blood T cell repertoires in COVID-19. Profiling relied on immunoSEQ multiplex PCR, and the TCRdb table lists in-frame clones only, not all of them. The data show roughly 67,000 clones, with about 83% seen just once and about 24% held by the top ten. Sequencing input: peripheral blood. Every receptor here comes from a human donor in a cohort sampled during active COVID-19.

This clone was recorded only once. The genes are TRBV29-1 and TRBJ2-3, with 9 nucleotides matching TRBD2. This CDR3 region has 15 residues. The germline V gene encodes CDR1 SQVTM and CDR2 ANQGSEA. V lost 7 bases, J lost 0 bases, and 8 bases stayed unmatched. The CDR3 region is CSAPGLAASTDTQYF. For the CDR3, the DNA is TGCAGCGCCCCGGGACTAGCAGCTAGCACAGATACGCAGTATTTT.

The rearrangement joins TRBV7-6 to TRBJ1-4, with 10 bases aligning to TRBD1. The CDR3 totals 16 residues. Germline V lookup: CDR1 SGHVS, CDR2 FNYEAQ. V was clipped by 0 bases and J by 8 bases; unmatched bases: 6. CDR3 DNA: TGTGCCAGCAGCTTAGCGGGGACAGGGGATGGGGAAAAACTGTTTTTT. Translating it yields CASSLAGTGDGEKLFF.

The CDR3 spells CASSPGGTNTGELFF. As DNA, the CDR3 is TGTGCCAGCAGCCCAGGGGGCACGAACACCGGGGAGCTGTTTTTT. The chain uses TRBV7-2 and TRBJ2-2, with 8 bases lining up with TRBD1. V was clipped by 5 bases and J by 0 bases; unmatched bases: 2. This CDR3 contains 15 residues. Per germline, CDR1 SGHTA and CDR2 FQGNSA.

V is TRBV19 and J is TRBJ1-1; D gene uncertain. The germline V gene has CDR1 LNHDA and CDR2 SQIVND (reference sequence). The length of the CDR3 is 13 residues. V was pared by 9 bases and J by 4 bases, with 15 bases between. The CDR3: CASAQRATTEAFF. CDR3 coding DNA: TGTGCCAGCGCCCAGCGGGCAACCACTGAAGCTTTCTTT.

The chain combines TRBV6-5 with TRBJ2-1; D might be TRBD2 (6 bases). CDR1 and CDR2 from the germline V gene are MNHEY and SVGAGI. This CDR3 has 13 amino acids. V was pared by 6 bases and J by 10 bases, with 16 bases between. Written as DNA, the CDR3 is TGTGCCAGCAGCGGGAGAGGAGTTGAGGAGCAGTTCTTC. It specifies CASSGRGVEEQFF.

CDR3 coding DNA: TGTGCCAGCAGCTCCGAGCGGGGCAATGAGCAGTTCTTC. It specifies CASSSERGNEQFF. V usage is TRBV7-2 and J usage is TRBJ2-1; TRBD2 aligns across 7 bases. CDR3 size: 13 residues. Germline V gene lookup returns CDR1 SGHTA and CDR2 FQGNSA. J was trimmed by 6 bases and V by 4 bases; bases with no gene match: 3. Using reference TRBV7-2 and TRBJ2-1 for the parts outside the CDR3, the full variable domain is GAGVSQSPSNKVTEKGKDVELRCDPISGHTALYWYRQSLGQGLEFLIYFQGNSAPDKSGLPSDRFSAERTGGSVSTLTIQRTQQEDSAVYLCASSSERGNEQFFGPGTRLTVL.

The V and J genes are TRBV18 and TRBJ1-2; tentative D call: TRBD1 (5 bases). V dropped 2 bases and J dropped 8 bases, with 12 bases sitting between them. The CDR3 length is 13 residues. Germline V gene lookup returns CDR1 KGHSH and CDR2 LQKENI. The DNA of the CDR3 is TGTGCCAGCTCACCAGTAACAGGCGAAGGCTACACCTTC. Protein product: CASSPVTGEGYTF.

The V call is TRBV5-8, the J call TRBJ1-5, with D tentatively TRBD1 (5 bases). Trimming shortened V by 4 bases and J by 7 bases, and 18 bases separated the two germline ends. CDR1 and CDR2 from the germline V gene are SGHTS and YDEGEE. The CDR3 is 15 residues long. The CDR3 region is CASSPLPGSGQPQHF. As DNA, the CDR3 is TGTGCCAGCAGCCCGTTACCAGGGTCGGGCCAGCCCCAGCATTTT.

V gene TRBV19 combines with J gene TRBJ2-3; no clear D. Germline V gives CDR1 LNHDA, CDR2 SQIVND (reference sequence). V dropped 4 bases and J dropped 2 bases, with 7 bases sitting between them. CDR3 length: 13 amino acids. The CDR3 DNA reads TGTGCCAGTAGTAACATTATCACAGATACGCAGTATTTT. It specifies CASSNIITDTQYF.

V gene TRBV27 combines with J gene TRBJ2-1; 8 nucleotides align to TRBD2. CDR1 MNHEY and CDR2 SMNVEV come from the germline V gene (reference sequence). The V segment lost 5 bases and the J segment 6 bases; nucleotides outside the gene matches: 6. The CDR3 totals 14 residues. The CDR3 sequence: CASSRSGGLNEQFF. In DNA form, the CDR3 reads TGTGCCAGCAGTAGAAGCGGGGGCCTCAATGAGCAGTTCTTC.

The chain carries TRBV5-1 and TRBJ2-1; 8 nucleotides align to TRBD1. CDR1 and CDR2 from the germline V gene are SGHRS and YFSETQ. The CDR3 is 14 residues long. After removal of 0 bases from V and 8 bases from J, the junction contained 4 bases not matched to a gene. CDR3 nucleotides: TGCGCCAGCAGCTTGGTTCCAGGGGGCGATGAGCAGTTCTTC. It is translated as CASSLVPGGDEQFF.

The CDR3 sequence is CATSREGQPSGANVLTF. The CDR3 coding sequence is TGTGCCACCAGCAGAGAGGGACAGCCCTCTGGGGCCAACGTCCTGACTTTC. V and J are TRBV15 and TRBJ2-6, with TRBD1 matching over 7 bases. Germline V gene sequence: CDR1 LNHNV, CDR2 YYDKDF (reference sequence). The CDR3 length is 17 residues. V shed 0 bases and J 0 bases; nucleotides not matched to a gene: 2.

V gene TRBV27 combines with J gene TRBJ1-6; D perhaps matches TRBD1 (6 bases). CDR3 size: 14 residues. V was pared by 5 bases and J by 9 bases, with 14 bases between. Germline CDR1 is MNHEY and CDR2 is SMNVEV (reference sequence). The CDR3: CASSLRQAGSPLHF. In nucleotides, the CDR3 is TGTGCCAGCAGTCTAAGACAGGCGGGTTCACCCCTCCACTTT.

The chain joins TRBV5-1 to TRBJ1-1, with 7 bases lining up with TRBD1. J gave up 1 base and V 4 bases, and 4 bases lay outside the gene matches. The CDR3 has 14 residues. Germline V gene lookup returns CDR1 SGHRS and CDR2 YFSETQ. The CDR3 sequence: CASSTGTENTEAFF. For the CDR3, the DNA is TGCGCCAGCAGCACCGGGACAGAGAACACTGAAGCTTTCTTT.

This clone was counted a single time. This chain links TRBV29-1 with TRBJ2-3, with 7 bases fitting TRBD1. The CDR3 runs 12 residues. Germline V gene data show CDR1 as SQVTM and CDR2 as ANQGSEA. Trimming at V came to 7 bases and at J to 1 base, leaving 2 bases not matched to a gene. In DNA, the CDR3 is TGCAGCGGGCAGGGGGGCACAGATACGCAGTATTTT. The encoded protein is CSGQGGTDTQYF.

The chain recombines TRBV6-2 or TRBV6-3 with TRBJ2-3; D gene ambiguous. Germline CDR1 MNHEY, CDR2 SVGEGT. Trimming removed 4 bases from V and 3 bases from J, with 11 bases in between. The CDR3 extends over 14 amino acids. CDR3: CASSSTSMTDTQYF. The CDR3 DNA follows: TGTGCCAGCAGTTCGACTTCCATGACAGATACGCAGTATTTT.

A single count supports this clone. V gene TRBV7-2 combines with J gene TRBJ2-3; 7 nucleotides line up with TRBD2. The CDR3 covers 14 residues. V was pared by 4 bases and J by 5 bases, with 6 bases of the junction left unmatched. The germline CDR1 and CDR2 sequences are SGHTA and FQGNSA. The CDR3 nucleotides read TGTGCCAGCAGCTCCGGCCGGGGGGAAGATACGCAGTATTTT. Translating it yields CASSSGRGEDTQYF.

The CDR3 region is CASRPRRQSAEAFF. In nucleotides, the CDR3 is TGTGCCAGCAGACCCCGGCGGCAGAGCGCTGAAGCTTTCTTT. This rearrangement joins TRBV2 to TRBJ1-1; no firm D call. Trimming left V 6 bases short and J 6 bases short, with 17 bases between. This CDR3 has 14 residues. Germline V lookup: CDR1 SNHLY, CDR2 FYNNEI.

This chain joins TRBV9 and TRBJ2-2, with D tentatively TRBD2 (6 bases). Trimming stripped 1 base from V and 6 bases from J, with 13 bases between. This CDR3 is built from 15 residues. Per germline, CDR1 SGDLS and CDR2 YYNGEE. CDR3 DNA: TGTGCCAGCAGCGTACGCAGGGAGGACGCCGGGGAGCTGTTTTTT. This encodes CASSVRREDAGELFF.

The chain recombines TRBV6-6 with TRBJ1-6, with D unresolved. Trimming took 10 bases from V and 7 from J, leaving 17 bases between them. CDR1 and CDR2 from the germline V gene are MNHNY and SVGAGI (reference sequence). The CDR3 is 14 amino acids. CDR3 sequence reads: CAIKLEGGNSPLHF. CDR3 in DNA: TGTGCCATCAAGCTGGAGGGCGGCAATTCACCCCTCCACTTT.

The chain employs TRBV5-6 and TRBJ1-2; 10 bases fit TRBD1. Germline assignment: CDR1 SGHDT and CDR2 YYEEEE. V was clipped by 3 bases and J by 3 bases; unmatched bases: 11. The CDR3 length is 17 residues. CDR3 bases: TGTGCCAGCAGCTGGCGGGACAGGGGAGTTTTGGACTATGGCTACACCTTC. As protein: CASSWRDRGVLDYGYTF.

The V call is TRBV5-1, the J call TRBJ2-5; 7 positions match TRBD2. Germline CDR1 is SGHRS and CDR2 is YFSETQ. CDR3 length: 13 amino acids. With 4 bases clipped from V and 3 bases from J, the junction kept 3 bases outside the gene matches. CDR3 coding DNA: TGCGCCAGCAGCCAGGCGGGGGAAGAGACCCAGTACTTC. This gives the protein CASSQAGEETQYF. Supplemented by reference TRBV5-1 and TRBJ2-5, the full variable domain reads KAGVTQTPRYLIKTRGQQVTLSCSPISGHRSVSWYQQTPGQGLQFLFEYFSETQRNKGNFPGRFSGRQFSNSRSEMNVSTLELGDSALYLCASSQAGEETQYFGPGTRLLVL.

The chain combines TRBV5-6 with TRBJ2-5, with TRBD2 identical over 11 bases. V trimming: 1 base; J trimming: 6 bases; junction bases outside the gene matches: 8. Germline CDR1 SGHDT, CDR2 YYEEEE. This CDR3 is built from 16 residues. CDR3 in amino acids: CASSLLSASGRKTQYF. In DNA, the CDR3 is TGTGCCAGCAGCTTGTTATCGGCTAGCGGGAGGAAGACCCAGTACTTC.

The genes are TRBV5-1 and TRBJ2-3, with 9 bases fitting TRBD1. Germline values: CDR1 SGHRS, CDR2 YFSETQ. V trimming: 4 bases; J trimming: 2 bases; junction bases outside the gene matches: 8. This CDR3 contains 16 residues. As DNA, the CDR3 is TGCGCCAGCAGCCTGGGGAGGGACAGGGCCACAGATACGCAGTATTTT. Translated, it gives CASSLGRDRATDTQYF.

The chain links TRBV30 to TRBJ2-5, with D possibly matching TRBD2 (7 bases). Germline CDR1 and CDR2: GTSNPN and SVGIG (reference sequence). V was pared by 2 bases and J by 5 bases, with 21 bases between. The CDR3 has 16 residues. The CDR3 DNA sequence: TGTGCCTGGAGTCGAGATTTTGGGGGGGGCCGGGAGACCCAGTACTTC. Protein product: CAWSRDFGGGRETQYF. Full variable domain (rest looked up from reference TRBV30 and TRBJ2-5): SQTIHQWPATLVQPVGSPLSLECTVEGTSNPNLYWYRQAAGRGLQLLFYSVGIGQISSEVPQNLSASRPQDRQFILSSKKLLLSDSGFYLCAWSRDFGGGRETQYFGPGTRLLVL.